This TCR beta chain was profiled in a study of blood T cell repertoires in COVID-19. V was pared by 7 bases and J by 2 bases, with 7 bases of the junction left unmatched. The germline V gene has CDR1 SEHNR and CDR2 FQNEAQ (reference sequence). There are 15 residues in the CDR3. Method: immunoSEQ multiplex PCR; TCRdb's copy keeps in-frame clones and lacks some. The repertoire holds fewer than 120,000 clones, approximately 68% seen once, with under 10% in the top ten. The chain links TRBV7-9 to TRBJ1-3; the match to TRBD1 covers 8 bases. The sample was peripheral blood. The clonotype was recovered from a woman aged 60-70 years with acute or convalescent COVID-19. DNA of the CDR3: TGTGCCAGCACCACTGACAGGGGAGCTGGAAACACCATATATTTT. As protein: CASTTDRGAGNTIYF.